The clone carrying this T cell receptor beta chain is a singleton in its sample. The antigen is unknown. This CDR3 contains 15 residues. Between the trimmed V and J ends, which lost 2 bases and 4 bases, there was a span of 14 bases. From germline, CDR1 is SGHDT and CDR2 YYEEEE. This sample was taken from a study of radiotherapy plus CTLA-4 blockade in lung cancer. Study as a whole: With roughly a third of patients having disease control, objective responses were seen in roughly 18%. Whole-study findings and limits: TCR clones originating in tumors grew in number in blood after radiotherapy plus ipilimumab.

Each patient with chemo-refractory metastatic non-small-cell lung cancer was treated with focal radiation plus CTLA-4 blockade using ipilimumab. TCRdb keeps only in-frame clones here, not all; method: immunoSEQ multiplex PCR. This sample has 50,000 or so clones, with more than 70% found just once. This sample comprised peripheral blood, obtained from a patient treated with radiotherapy plus ipilimumab. This TCR was sampled from a human donor with non-small cell lung cancer whose response to radiotherapy plus ipilimumab could not be evaluated. This rearrangement joins TRBV5-6 to TRBJ2-3; possible D gene TRBD1, 5 bases. The CDR3 loop is CASSFQQGVADTQYF. The CDR3 DNA sequence: TGTGCCAGCAGCTTTCAGCAGGGTGTTGCAGATACGCAGTATTTT.